This is a list of T cell receptor beta chains from one sample in a study of OX40 agonist ivuxolimab in advanced cancers. Sequenced by immunoSEQ multiplex PCR; TCRdb stores in-frame clones only, minus some. The sample shows about 48,000 clones, 75% to 90% of them seen only once. The sample was CD4+ or CD8+ T cells sorted from blood, taken in a trial of the OX40 agonist ivuxolimab. These receptors were collected from an adult with an advanced solid tumor such as melanoma, head and neck, liver or kidney cancer. The CDR3 runs from the conserved cysteine through the conserved F or W. A D gene is named only where the DNA matches it firmly. The size of a clone is reported for some rows only, either as once, few or many, or as a class for expanded clones.

>TRBD2|.|TRBJ2-2|TRBV7-6
CASSSLAGVSGELFF
TGTGCCAGCAGCTCGCTAGCGGGGGTGTCCGGGGAGCTGTTTTTT
>.|.|TRBJ1-1|TRBV5-6
CASSQGASTEAFF
TGTGCCAGCAGCCAAGGGGCAAGCACTGAAGCTTTCTTT
>.|.|TRBJ2-1|TRBV28
CASSLRGGLARYNEQFF
TGTGCCAGCAGTTTAAGAGGAGGGCTAGCGCGCTACAATGAGCAGTTCTTC
>.|.|TRBJ2-2|TRBV7-3
CASSAGTGAGELFF
TGTGCCAGCAGCGCGGGAACAGGGGCCGGGGAGCTGTTTTTT
>.|.|TRBJ2-7|TRBV11-3
CAANYEQYF
TGTGCCGCAAATTACGAGCAGTACTTC
>.|.|TRBJ2-3|TRBV9
CASSVGFSGGGTDTQYF
TGTGCCAGCAGCGTAGGTTTCTCCGGGGGAGGCACAGATACGCAGTATTTT
>TRBD1|once|TRBJ2-7|TRBV7-2
CASSWGQDYEQYF
TGTGCCAGCAGCTGGGGACAGGATTACGAGCAGTACTTC
>.|.|TRBJ2-1|TRBV29-1
CSVVPGQDNEQFF
TGCAGCGTTGTTCCAGGTCAAGACAATGAGCAGTTCTTC
>.|.|TRBJ2-7|TRBV5-5
CASEEGPRNYEQYF
TGTGCCAGCGAAGAGGGCCCCCGAAACTACGAGCAGTACTTC
>.|.|TRBJ1-4|TRBV30
CAWSFKGVGEKLFF
TGTGCCTGGAGTTTTAAGGGGGTGGGAGAAAAACTGTTTTTT
>.|.|TRBJ2-2|TRBV5-4
CAVSRTAGGELFF
TGTGCCGTATCCCGGACCGCCGGTGGGGAGCTGTTTTTT
>TRBD1|.|TRBJ1-1|TRBV6-5
CASSYGTGKTEAFF
TGTGCCAGCAGTTACGGGACAGGCAAGACTGAAGCTTTCTTT
>TRBD1|.|TRBJ2-2|TRBV29-1
CSVDSDRGNTGELFF
TGCAGCGTTGATTCGGACAGGGGAAACACCGGGGAGCTGTTTTTT
>.|.|TRBJ2-3|TRBV7-6
CASSSSGADTQYF
TGTGCCAGCAGCTCATCAGGGGCAGATACGCAGTATTTT
>TRBD1|.|TRBJ2-1|TRBV11-1
CASSLHQWGTEDSYNEQFF
TGTGCCAGCAGCCTACACCAATGGGGGACAGAAGACTCCTACAATGAGCAGTTCTTC
>.|.|TRBJ2-4|TRBV2
CASSENIQYF
TGTGCCAGCAGTGAAAACATTCAGTACTTC
>.|once|TRBJ2-5|TRBV27
CASSGRGAQTQYF
TGTGCCAGCTCCGGACGGGGAGCGCAGACCCAGTACTTC
>TRBD1|.|TRBJ1-1|TRBV27
CASRETGDGEAFF
TGTGCCAGCAGGGAAACAGGGGATGGTGAAGCTTTCTTT
>.|.|TRBJ1-1|TRBV5-1
CASSFSWGNTEAFF
TGCGCCAGCAGCTTCAGTTGGGGGAACACTGAAGCTTTCTTT
>TRBD2|.|TRBJ2-1|TRBV7-2
CASSQLAGGYNEQFF
TGTGCCAGCAGCCAGCTAGCGGGTGGCTACAATGAGCAGTTCTTC
>.|.|TRBJ1-5|TRBV5-5
CASSSGTRDSNQPQHF
TGTGCCAGCAGCTCAGGAACCAGGGATAGCAATCAGCCCCAGCATTTT
>TRBD1|few|TRBJ1-4|TRBV4-1
CASSQFRDRVGEEKLFF
TGCGCCAGCAGCCAATTCCGGGACAGGGTGGGAGAGGAAAAACTGTTTTTT
>TRBD1|once|TRBJ1-5|TRBV6-4
CASGKTAGTGTRGNQPQHF
TGTGCCAGCGGTAAGACAGCCGGGACAGGGACTCGGGGCAATCAGCCCCAGCATTTT
>.|few|TRBJ2-7|TRBV4-1
CASSPASLGGEQYF
TGCGCCAGCAGCCCCGCTAGCCTAGGTGGCGAGCAGTACTTC
>TRBD2|few|TRBJ2-7|TRBV19
CASSIGGAGSYEQYF
TGTGCCAGTAGTATAGGGGGAGCGGGGTCCTACGAGCAGTACTTC
>.|.|TRBJ2-1|TRBV19
CASRQPGFFSDEQFF
TGTGCCAGTAGACAACCAGGGTTTTTCTCCGATGAGCAGTTCTTC
>TRBD1|.|TRBJ1-1|TRBV19
CASSAGGVSSRMNTEAFF
TGTGCCAGTAGTGCAGGGGGCGTCTCAAGTCGTATGAACACTGAAGCTTTCTTT
>.|.|TRBJ2-7|TRBV11-2
CASSLAPTYEQYF
TGTGCCAGCAGCTTAGCCCCCACCTACGAGCAGTACTTC
>.|.|TRBJ1-3|TRBV27
CASSPGSSGNTIYF
TGTGCCAGCAGTCCAGGGAGCTCTGGAAACACCATATATTTT
>.|.|TRBJ2-7|TRBV10-2
CASSELGGSYEQYF
TGCGCCAGCAGTGAGTTGGGGGGCAGCTACGAGCAGTACTTC
>TRBD2|.|TRBJ2-7|TRBV27
CASSPFVGGYEQYF
TGTGCCAGCAGTCCCTTTGTGGGAGGGTACGAGCAGTACTTC
>.|few|TRBJ2-7|TRBV10-1
CASSRDLATYEQYF
TGCGCCAGCAGTCGGGACCTAGCTACCTACGAGCAGTACTTC
>.|.|TRBJ2-7|TRBV6-5
CASSSDRPLESEQYF
TGTGCCAGCAGTTCGGACAGACCCCTCGAGAGCGAGCAGTACTTC
>TRBD1|once|TRBJ1-6|TRBV5-4
CASSLSGTGDSPLHF
TGTGCCAGCAGCTTGTCCGGGACAGGGGACTCACCCCTCCACTTT
>TRBD1|.|TRBJ2-3|TRBV5-1
CASSATGNADTQYF
TGCGCCAGCAGCGCGACAGGGAACGCAGATACGCAGTATTTT
>TRBD2|.|TRBJ2-5|TRBV4-2
CASSPSSGWGETQYF
TGTGCCAGCAGCCCTTCTAGCGGGTGGGGGGAGACCCAGTACTTC
>.|.|TRBJ2-7|TRBV6-5
CASRGSTGYNYEQYF
TGTGCCAGCAGGGGGAGCACAGGGTATAACTACGAGCAGTACTTC
>.|.|TRBJ1-6|TRBV28
CASSFPYSPLHF
TGTGCCAGCAGTTTCCCCTATTCACCCCTCCACTTT
>.|.|TRBJ1-5|TRBV4-1
CASSQDSRNQPQHF
TGCGCCAGCAGCCAAGATTCCCGCAATCAGCCCCAGCATTTT
>TRBD2|.|TRBJ2-7|TRBV27
CASSLSSGREAYEQYF
TGTGCCAGCAGTTTAAGTTCAGGGAGGGAAGCCTACGAGCAGTACTTC
>TRBD2|.|TRBJ2-5|TRBV12-5
CASGLATSWETQYF
TGTGCTAGTGGTTTGGCGACTAGCTGGGAGACCCAGTACTTC
>.|.|TRBJ1-1|TRBV27
CASSPRGGATEAFF
TGTGCCAGCAGTCCCCGGGGGGGGGCGACTGAAGCTTTCTTT
>.|.|TRBJ2-7|TRBV27
CASSSQVSYEQYF
TGTGCCAGCAGTTCTCAGGTCTCCTACGAGCAGTACTTC
>.|.|TRBJ2-7|TRBV5-1
CASSLITSEQYF
TGCGCCAGCAGCTTGATTACGAGTGAGCAGTACTTC
>.|few|TRBJ1-1|TRBV5-6
CASSVGVAEAFF
TGTGCCAGCAGTGTAGGGGTTGCTGAAGCTTTCTTT
>TRBD2|once|TRBJ2-3|TRBV13
CASSLGGSTDTQYF
TGTGCCAGCAGCTTGGGGGGGAGCACAGATACGCAGTATTTT
>TRBD2|.|TRBJ2-1|TRBV27
CASSPGTRFLSGEQFF
TGTGCCAGCAGTCCGGGGACTAGATTTTTGTCCGGTGAGCAGTTCTTC
>.|.|TRBJ2-1|TRBV5-6
CASSLWGANEQFF
TGTGCCAGCAGCTTGTGGGGGGCCAATGAGCAGTTCTTC
>TRBD2|.|TRBJ2-1|TRBV28
CASSLDLGTSGKDEQFF
TGTGCCAGCAGTTTAGACTTGGGGACTAGCGGGAAGGATGAGCAGTTCTTC
>.|.|TRBJ2-7|TRBV29-1
CSVVGSSYEQYF
TGCAGCGTTGTCGGAAGCTCCTACGAGCAGTACTTC
>.|.|TRBJ2-7|TRBV11-2
CASSFQGPTEEQYF
TGTGCCAGCAGCTTTCAGGGACCAACGGAGGAGCAGTACTTC
>.|.|TRBJ2-2|TRBV5-1
CASSYDSNTGELFF
TGCGCCAGCAGCTATGACTCGAACACCGGGGAGCTGTTTTTT
>.|.|TRBJ2-7|TRBV14
CASSQDSVVGRGSYEQYF
TGTGCCAGCAGCCAAGATTCCGTGGTGGGACGGGGCTCCTACGAGCAGTACTTC
>TRBD2|.|TRBJ2-1|TRBV10-1
CASSESLAGVSGNEQFF
TGCGCCAGCAGTGAGTCACTAGCGGGAGTATCAGGCAATGAGCAGTTCTTC
>.|.|TRBJ1-4|TRBV5-1
CASSLGRDNEKLFF
TGCGCCAGCAGCTTGGGCAGGGATAATGAAAAACTGTTTTTT
>.|.|TRBJ1-1|TRBV30
CAWSVVVNTEAFF
TGTGCCTGGAGTGTGGTTGTTAATACTGAAGCTTTCTTT
>.|.|TRBJ2-3|TRBV4-2
CASSQDPAGGISTDTQYF
TGTGCCAGCAGCCAAGACCCGGCTGGGGGCATTAGCACAGATACGCAGTATTTT
>.|few|TRBJ1-2|TRBV6-5
CASFRPRDGYTF
TGTGCCAGCTTCAGGCCCCGGGATGGCTACACCTTC
>TRBD2|once|TRBJ2-3|TRBV27
CASSLLLAGGPDTQYF
TGTGCCAGCAGTTTATTACTAGCGGGGGGACCAGATACGCAGTATTTT
>TRBD2|.|TRBJ2-1|TRBV11-2
CASADSGGGNNEQFF
TGTGCCAGCGCTGACAGTGGGGGGGGAAACAATGAGCAGTTCTTC